This entry features one T cell receptor beta chain sequence. The antigen is not known. The data derive from a study of cytomegalovirus exposure and HLA in healthy donors. General observations from the study: Most likely, a cluster of highly shared sequence variants arose as a sequencing artifact. It was reportedly the case that the classifier diagnosed cytomegalovirus status with high specificity and sensitivity. Donor immune exposure was known only as CMV serostatus. Common viral pathogens seemed, in a later analysis, to connect with several of the most significant clusters.

V lost 3 bases and J 4 bases, leaving 11 bases between the germline ends. The CDR3 covers 13 residues. In germline, CDR1 is SGHTS, CDR2 YDEGEE. It was with 60 Vbeta and 13 Jbeta primers that the PCR ran. The protocol was immunoSEQ multiplex PCR, while the TCRdb copy is restricted to in-frame clones and leaves out a portion. The sample holds fewer than 200,000 clones, about four fifths seen once. V gene TRBV5-8 combines with J gene TRBJ2-7, with D perhaps matching TRBD2 (6 bases). This receptor was identified in a man aged 40-55 years in good health and CMV-seropositive. Sample: PBMCs. CDR3 bases: TGTGCCAGCAGCTCATTGGGGACTTACGAGCAGTACTTC. Translating it yields CASSSLGTYEQYF.